These T cell receptor beta chains were read from a single sample in a study of T cell responses to AZD1222 COVID-19 vaccine. Repertoires were generated with immunoSEQ multiplex PCR, while TCRdb's copy carries only in-frame clones and drops some. The sample contains roughly 160,000 clones, roughly nine tenths of which appear only once. The specimen comprised peripheral blood, sampled on day 0 of MenACWY control vaccination. These receptors originate from an adult in good health. CDR3s leave out the opening cysteine and the closing phenylalanine or tryptophan. The D gene is left open where the match is weak.

ASSPRLPSTEAF	TRBV11-2	.	TRBJ1-1
ASTKRGLGVGEQF	TRBV6-6	TRBD2	TRBJ2-1
ASSVVGNRDIDTQY	TRBV9	.	TRBJ2-3
ASARGLAGYEQY	TRBV9	TRBD2	TRBJ2-7
SVEGTAGQPQH	TRBV29-1	TRBD1	TRBJ1-5
ASSPRGEDTEAF	TRBV19	.	TRBJ1-1
ASSRTGTGDQPQH	TRBV28	TRBD1	TRBJ1-5
ASSNPPRGAFVRVPPQAQH	TRBV21-1	.	TRBJ1-5
ASKAGLREYEQY	TRBV6-5	.	TRBJ2-7
ASRNRGLSIQY	TRBV2	.	TRBJ2-4
ASSPPGQGASGYT	TRBV18	TRBD1	TRBJ1-2
ASSPPGSPDTEAF	TRBV3-1/TRBV3-2	.	TRBJ1-1
ASSFQGQGYGYT	TRBV5-1	TRBD1	TRBJ1-2
ASSLGQVLDTQY	TRBV5-8	.	TRBJ2-3
ASSHIHRGLYEQY	TRBV4-1	TRBD1	TRBJ2-7
ASSLDDIGAGNQPQH	TRBV7-9	.	TRBJ1-5
ASSQSGGRGEKLF	TRBV3-1/TRBV3-2	.	TRBJ1-4
ASSLALAGGVDEQF	TRBV7-2	TRBD2	TRBJ2-1
ASGGTRVAEAF	TRBV11-3	.	TRBJ1-1
ASSFTTPGRAGGRETQY	TRBV27	TRBD2	TRBJ2-5
ASRTQRDIRNEQF	TRBV27	TRBD2	TRBJ2-1
AARGPLYNEQF	TRBV6-5	TRBD1	TRBJ2-1
ASSLGGLGRTEAF	TRBV11-1	.	TRBJ1-1
ASSPGGSNQPQH	TRBV7-6	TRBD1	TRBJ1-5